These T cell receptor beta chains were read from a single sample in a study of T-cell memory formation after mild COVID-19. Via MiXCR, TCRdb re-called the 5' RACE reads, giving one row per CDR3 protein. The profile shows roughly 300,000 distinct CDR3 sequences, about a sixth of them singletons. Sequenced material: PBMCs or a T cell subset sorted from them (not recorded which). The source of these receptors is a man younger than 30 who had mild COVID-19 (a few samples of this study predate the infection). Cell type and time point are not known. Both conserved end residues are part of each CDR3. D genes are given only for firm matches. Not all rows give a size; the values are once, few, many and, for expanded clones, a class.

>TRBD1|TRBV2|TRBJ2-7|few
TGTGCCAGCAGCGAGGTCGGTCAGGGGGCCTACGAGCAGTACTTC
CASSEVGQGAYEQYF
>TRBD1|TRBV5-1|TRBJ2-5|many
TGCGCCAGCAGCTTGGAGGGACAGGGGTCGCAAGAGACCCAGTACTTC
CASSLEGQGSQETQYF
>NA|TRBV4-1|TRBJ2-1|few
TGCGCCAGCAGCCAGATAGGGGGAAGAGGCCCTAATGAGCAGTTCTTC
CASSQIGGRGPNEQFF
>NA|TRBV20-1|TRBJ2-1|few
TGCAGTGCTGTCAACAGGGTTTACAATGAGCAGTTCTTC
CSAVNRVYNEQFF
>NA|TRBV25-1|TRBJ1-6|NA
TGTGCCAGCAGTACCGCAGGTTCCAATTCACCCCTCCACTTT
CASSTAGSNSPLHF
>NA|TRBV15|TRBJ1-3|many
TGTGCCACCAGCCTACAGGGCGGAAACACCATATATTTT
CATSLQGGNTIYF
>TRBD1|TRBV9|TRBJ2-7|NA
TGTGCCAGCAGTGCGGGGACAGGCGACGACGAGCAGTACTTC
CASSAGTGDDEQYF
>NA|TRBV19|TRBJ2-2|NA
TGTGCCAGTACCTTGGACGAGAACACCGGGGAGCTGTTTTTT
CASTLDENTGELFF
>TRBD1|TRBV6-2/TRBV6-3|TRBJ2-7|NA
TGTGCCAGCAGATCCGGGACAGCACCTCCGAGGGCGTACTTC
CASRSGTAPPRAYF
>NA|TRBV2|TRBJ1-6|NA
TGTGCCAACCCCCGGGAGCGGAACTATAATTCACCCCTCCACTTT
CANPRERNYNSPLHF